This T cell receptor (beta chain) was found in a study of shared T cell receptors in the human thymus. TCRdb's table, derived via immunoSEQ multiplex PCR, lists solely in-frame clones and lacks some. The repertoire holds around 340,000 clones, 95% seen once, with about 0.02% in the top ten. This CDR3 contains 21 residues. V and J are TRBV21-1 and TRBJ2-1. TRBV21-1 is given as a pseudogene. Sequencing was carried out using thymocytes. This clonotype originated in a human donor. The CDR3 DNA sequence: TGTGCCAGCCCGGGTGAGAAAAAGACAGGGGGACTAGCAACGGGGCCTTGTGAGCAGTTCTTC. Its translation: CASPGEKKTGGLATGPCEQFF.